Each of the 28 T cell receptor beta chains below was sequenced from the same sample in a study of graft-versus-host responses after intestinal transplantation. This table comes from immunoSEQ multiplex PCR, and its TCRdb copy is limited to in-frame clones, with some not included. The data show approximately 63,000 clones, 75% to 90% seen once. Graft specimens yielded both intraepithelial and lamina propria lymphocytes. Material: ileum tissue, obtained more than 350 days after transplant. The receptors were gathered from a human patient who received an intestinal transplant, so some T cells may come from the graft donor.

The chain uses TRBV4-1 and TRBJ2-7, with TRBD1 matching 7 bases. Germline loops: CDR1 MGHRA, CDR2 YSYEKL. The CDR3 is 12 amino acids. Losses at the gene ends were 6 bases for V and 6 bases for J; bases not matched to a gene: 5. The CDR3, as DNA: TGCGCCAGCAGTGACAGGGCTGGCGAGCAGTACTTC. Translation gives CASSDRAGEQYF.

The chain carries TRBV4-1 and TRBJ2-1; perhaps TRBD2 as D (6 bases). Germline V gene sequence: CDR1 MGHRA, CDR2 YSYEKL. V lost 7 bases, J lost 7 bases, and 17 bases lay in between. The CDR3 sequence is 14 residues long. The CDR3 reads CASTPDYLGNEQFF. The DNA of the CDR3 is TGCGCCAGCACTCCGGACTATCTGGGGAATGAGCAGTTCTTC.

V gene TRBV10-1 combines with J gene TRBJ2-3; the match to TRBD1 covers 8 bases. Germline-derived CDR1 and CDR2 are WNHNN and SYGVQD (reference sequence). This CDR3 is built from 16 residues. The V segment lost 0 bases and the J segment 1 base; nucleotides outside the gene matches: 3. CDR3 amino acids: CASSESSGQGTDTQYF. The CDR3 bases are TGCGCCAGCAGTGAGTCTTCGGGACAGGGCACAGATACGCAGTATTTT.

The chain recombines TRBV27 with TRBJ2-7, with 10 bases matching TRBD1. The germline gives CDR1 MNHEY, CDR2 SMNVEV (reference sequence). The CDR3 spans 15 residues. J lost 0 bases, V lost 4 bases, and 3 bases had no gene match. In nucleotides, the CDR3 is TGTGCCAGCAGTTGGGGACAGGGGATCTCCTACGAGCAGTACTTC. This sequence encodes CASSWGQGISYEQYF.

The rearrangement joins TRBV18 to TRBJ2-7; 7 nucleotides line up with TRBD1. With V trimmed by 3 bases and J by 2 bases, 4 bases remained unmatched. Per the germline V gene, CDR1 is KGHSH and CDR2 is LQKENI. This CDR3 region has 14 residues. In DNA form, the CDR3 reads TGTGCCAGCTCACCGGACAGGCCCCCCTACGAGCAGTACTTC. Residues: CASSPDRPPYEQYF.

The rearrangement links TRBV10-2 to TRBJ2-7; 8 bases are shared with TRBD2. CDR1 is WSHSY and CDR2 is SAAADI in the germline V gene. The J segment lost 0 bases and the V segment lost 10 bases, leaving 8 bases of the junction unmatched. The CDR3 length is 14 residues. In DNA form, the CDR3 reads TGCGCCACCGAAAGCGGGGGCAACTCCTACGAGCAGTACTTC. This gives the protein CATESGGNSYEQYF.

The rearrangement uses TRBV15 and TRBJ2-7, with TRBD2 identical over 9 bases. This CDR3 region has 19 residues. In germline, CDR1 is LNHNV, CDR2 YYDKDF (reference sequence). V lost 0 bases to trimming and J lost 2 bases; unmatched junction nucleotides: 14. The CDR3 here is CATSRDYAITAGGPYEQYF. The CDR3 nucleotides are TGTGCCACCAGCAGAGATTACGCCATAACGGCGGGGGGGCCCTACGAGCAGTACTTC.

The chain couples TRBV1 to TRBJ1-4; the D segment call TRBD1 is taken from the table without a DNA check. TRBV1 is a known pseudogene. The CDR3 extends over 15 amino acids. The CDR3 region is CTSSQADRGNEKLFF. The CDR3 DNA reads as TGCACCAGCAGCCAAGCGGACAGGGGAAATGAAAAACTGTTTTTT.

The chain joins TRBV6-5 to TRBJ2-4; D remains ambiguous. The CDR3 has 13 residues. Trimming removed 2 bases from V and 5 bases from J, with 7 bases in between. From germline, CDR1 is MNHEY and CDR2 SVGAGI. CDR3 nucleotides: TGTGCCAGCAGTTACCCACCGGAAAACATTCAGTACTTC. Encoded protein: CASSYPPENIQYF.

CDR3 DNA: TGTGCCAGCAGTTATACGGCCAGTGGGTACGAGCAGTACTTC. Translation: CASSYTASGYEQYF. J is TRBJ2-7 and V is TRBV6-1; D is undetermined. The CDR3 length is 14 residues. Germline-derived CDR1 and CDR2 are MNHNS and SASEGT. Trimming took off 5 bases at V and 4 bases at J, with 15 bases between the two ends.

The chain employs TRBV7-3 and TRBJ2-7, with D possibly being TRBD2 (6 bases). Trimming left V 5 bases short and J 1 base short, with 15 bases between. CDR3 length: 15 amino acids. Germline assignment: CDR1 SGHTA and CDR2 FQGTGA. The CDR3 sequence: CASSQKGGPSYEQYF. CDR3 nucleotides: TGTGCCAGCAGCCAAAAGGGAGGTCCTTCCTACGAGCAGTACTTC.

The rearrangement joins TRBV27 to TRBJ2-3; 9 bases map to TRBD1. The V gene's germline CDR1 is MNHEY and CDR2 SMNVEV (reference sequence). The CDR3 consists of 15 residues. V dropped 4 bases and J dropped 2; count of bases not matched to a gene: 4. CDR3 loop: CASSWTGVNTDTQYF. CDR3 sequence (DNA): TGTGCCAGCAGTTGGACAGGGGTTAACACAGATACGCAGTATTTT.

Points on this clone: This sample also contains other DNA sequences that code for the same CDR3. The rearrangement links TRBV7-2 to TRBJ2-7; 10 bases line up with TRBD1. Trimming cost V 4 bases and J 5 bases; bases outside gene matches: 5. The CDR3 covers 14 residues. In germline, CDR1 is SGHTA, CDR2 FQGNSA. The CDR3 coding sequence is TGTGCCAGCAGCTCCCGGGACAGGGGTAACGAGCAGTACTTC. Protein sequence: CASSSRDRGNEQYF.

The chain couples TRBV7-9 to TRBJ2-7; 8 bases agree with TRBD1. The trim removed 5 bases at V and 6 bases at J, leaving 3 bases unmatched. The CDR3 is 12 amino acids. In germline, CDR1 is SEHNR, CDR2 FQNEAQ (reference sequence). The CDR3, as DNA: TGTGCCAGCAGCAACCAGGGGGCCGAGCAGTACTTC. Its translation: CASSNQGAEQYF.

The CDR3 is CAITKGPGGSYEQYF. As DNA, the CDR3 is TGTGCCATAACGAAAGGCCCGGGCGGTTCCTACGAGCAGTACTTC. The rearrangement links TRBV10-3 to TRBJ2-7, with no clear D. CDR1 and CDR2 (germline): ENHRY, SYGVKD. The V end was cut by 9 bases, the J end by 1 base, with 19 bases between. The CDR3 has 15 residues.

This clone turned up a few times. The chain uses TRBV13 and TRBJ2-7; 10 bases align to TRBD2. Germline V CDR1 and CDR2: PRHDT, FYEKMQ (reference sequence). The ends lost 1 base at V and 3 bases at J; junction bases unmatched: 12. The CDR3 totals 18 residues. The CDR3 reads CASSLVDSGRPSIYEQYF. The CDR3 region has the DNA TGTGCCAGCAGCTTAGTGGATAGCGGGAGGCCGTCAATCTACGAGCAGTACTTC.

The chain uses TRBV10-2 and TRBJ2-2; unclear D gene. The CDR3 contains 11 residues. Between the trimmed V and J ends, which lost 6 bases and 5 bases, there was a span of 4 bases. CDR1 WSHSY and CDR2 SAAADI come from the germline V gene. CDR3 DNA: TGCGCCAGCAGAGGGACCGGGGAGCTGTTTTTT. It codes for CASRGTGELFF.

V usage is TRBV5-1 and J usage is TRBJ2-1, with TRBD1 matching 10 bases. Looked up from germline, CDR1 is SGHRS and CDR2 is YFSETQ. The junction had 8 bases not matched to a gene; V was cut back by 4 bases and J by 7 bases. The CDR3 spans 15 residues. CDR3 DNA: TGCGCCAGCAGCGATAGACAGGGGGCGCGAAATGAGCAGTTCTTC. Protein: CASSDRQGARNEQFF.

The rearrangement joins TRBV5-1 to TRBJ1-4, with 10 nucleotides matching TRBD1. J gave up 3 bases and V 4 bases, and 9 bases lay outside the gene matches. Germline values: CDR1 SGHRS, CDR2 YFSETQ. The CDR3 totals 17 residues. The CDR3 DNA is TGCGCCAGCAGCCACCTATCCGGGACAGGGGCTAATGAAAAACTGTTTTTT. Its protein is CASSHLSGTGANEKLFF.

The V gene is TRBV6-5, the J gene TRBJ1-5; the D gene is possibly TRBD1 (6 bases). Germline-derived CDR1 and CDR2 are MNHEY and SVGAGI. CDR3 length equals 15 residues. Between the trimmed V and J ends, which lost 5 bases and 4 bases, there was a span of 15 bases. This chain's CDR3 is CASSAGGRWNQPQHF. CDR3 sequence (DNA): TGTGCCAGCAGTGCCGGGGGCAGATGGAATCAGCCCCAGCATTTT.

DNA of the CDR3: TGCGCCAGCAGCTTTTCGGTCGAACAGGGTAACTACGAGCAGTACTTC. Translated: CASSFSVEQGNYEQYF. V is TRBV5-1 and J is TRBJ2-7, with D perhaps TRBD1 (6 bases). The CDR3 has 16 amino acids. From germline, CDR1 is SGHRS and CDR2 YFSETQ. Trimming pared 2 bases from V and 3 bases from J, leaving 18 bases between.

The chain is built from TRBV9 and TRBJ2-2; 10 positions agree with TRBD2. Germline values: CDR1 SGDLS, CDR2 YYNGEE. The CDR3 covers 20 residues. The junction had 16 bases not matched to a gene; V was cut back by 4 bases and J by 1 base. Written as DNA, the CDR3 is TGTGCCAGCAGCACCCCGAGGGAAGCGGGGGGGCCTCAGAACACCGGGGAGCTGTTTTTT. Its translation: CASSTPREAGGPQNTGELFF.

The chain carries TRBV4-2 and TRBJ1-4; the D is unclear. This CDR3 is built from 15 residues. In germline, CDR1 is LGHNA, CDR2 YNFKEQ. Between the trimmed V and J ends, which lost 0 bases and 8 bases, there was a span of 13 bases. CDR3 nucleotide sequence: TGTGCCAGCAGCCAAGATCTCGTTGGGTCCGAAAAACTGTTTTTT. It translates to CASSQDLVGSEKLFF.

V usage is TRBV9 and J usage is TRBJ1-6; D gene ambiguous. The CDR3 consists of 17 residues. Germline V gene lookup returns CDR1 SGDLS and CDR2 YYNGEE. V was shortened by 2 bases and J by 0 bases, with 12 bases between the two germline ends. CDR3 in DNA: TGTGCCAGCAGCGTGGCTCGCCAGAACTCCTATAATTCACCCCTCCACTTT. Its translation is CASSVARQNSYNSPLHF.

In its sample, this clone was seen once. The chain combines TRBV2 with TRBJ1-1; D remains ambiguous. The CDR3 sequence is 14 residues long. V was cut by 9 bases and J by 1 base, with 15 bases left in between. Germline assignment: CDR1 SNHLY and CDR2 FYNNEI. DNA of the CDR3: TGTGCCAGTATCGACCCTCGATGGAACACTGAAGCTTTCTTT. It yields the protein CASIDPRWNTEAFF.

The rearrangement uses TRBV5-1 and TRBJ2-2; 15 bases are a match to TRBD2. The CDR3 is made up of 17 amino acids. The germline V gene encodes CDR1 SGHRS and CDR2 YFSETQ. V was pared by 7 bases and J by 5 bases, with 9 bases of the junction left unmatched. The CDR3 bases are TGCGCCAGCCGATCGGGACTAGCGGGAGGAGGGACCGGGGAGCTGTTTTTT. Its translation is CASRSGLAGGGTGELFF.

J is TRBJ2-2 and V is TRBV11-2, with 7 bases fitting TRBD1. The V and J ends lost 3 bases and 3 bases, in that order; junction bases with no gene match: 1. CDR3 length: 14 amino acids. Germline V gene lookup returns CDR1 SGHAT and CDR2 FQNNGV. CDR3 DNA: TGTGCCAGCAGCTTGACAGGGTACACCGGGGAGCTGTTTTTT. Translation gives CASSLTGYTGELFF.

The gene calls are TRBV19 and TRBJ2-6; D remains ambiguous. The V gene lost 4 bases and the J gene lost 0 bases, with 10 bases spanning the gap. From germline, CDR1 is LNHDA and CDR2 SQIVND (reference sequence). CDR3 size: 16 residues. In DNA form, the CDR3 reads TGTGCCAGTAGTAAACTATCCCCCTCTGGGGCCAACGTCCTGACTTTC. Its translation: CASSKLSPSGANVLTF.